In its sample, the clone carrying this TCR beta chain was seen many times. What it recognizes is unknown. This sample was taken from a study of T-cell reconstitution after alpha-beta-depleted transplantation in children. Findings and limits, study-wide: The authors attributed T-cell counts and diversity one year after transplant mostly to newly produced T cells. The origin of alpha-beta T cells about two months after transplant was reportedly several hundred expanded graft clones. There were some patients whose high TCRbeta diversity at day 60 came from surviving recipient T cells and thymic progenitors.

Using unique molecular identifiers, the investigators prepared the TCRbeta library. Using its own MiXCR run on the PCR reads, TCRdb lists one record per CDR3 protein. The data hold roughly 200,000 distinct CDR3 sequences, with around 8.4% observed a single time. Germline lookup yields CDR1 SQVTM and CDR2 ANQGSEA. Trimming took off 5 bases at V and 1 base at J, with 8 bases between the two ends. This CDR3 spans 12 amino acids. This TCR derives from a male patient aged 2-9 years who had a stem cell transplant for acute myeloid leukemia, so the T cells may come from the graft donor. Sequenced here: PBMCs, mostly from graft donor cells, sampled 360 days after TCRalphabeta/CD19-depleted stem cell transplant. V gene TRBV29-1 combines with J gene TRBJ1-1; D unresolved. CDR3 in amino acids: CSVRPENTEAFF. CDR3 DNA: TGCAGCGTTCGACCGGAGAACACTGAAGCTTTCTTT.